The rows below give T cell receptor beta chains drawn from one sample of a study of OX40 agonist ivuxolimab in advanced cancers. Assay used: immunoSEQ multiplex PCR; TCRdb lists only in-frame clones, some missing. The data show 50,000 or so clones, 75% to 90% seen once. Material: CD4+ or CD8+ T cells sorted from blood, obtained in a trial of the OX40 agonist ivuxolimab. All receptors come from an adult with an advanced solid tumor such as melanoma, head and neck, liver or kidney cancer. CDR3s include the opening cysteine and the closing phenylalanine or tryptophan.

V gene: TRBV2; J gene: TRBJ1-4; CDR3 protein: CASRGTGAIYEKLFF
V gene: TRBV7-9; J gene: TRBJ2-5; CDR3 protein: CASSLAVQETQYF
V gene: TRBV11-2; J gene: TRBJ2-3; CDR3 protein: CASSLSFSTDTQYF
V gene: TRBV29-1; J gene: TRBJ1-4; CDR3 protein: CSVALGRVNEKLFF
V gene: TRBV9; J gene: TRBJ2-1; CDR3 protein: CASSDGVGFDEQFF
V gene: TRBV19; J gene: TRBJ2-1; CDR3 protein: CASSLASGYNEQFF
V gene: TRBV19; J gene: TRBJ2-3; CDR3 protein: CASSRRGGSSDTQYF
V gene: TRBV9; J gene: TRBJ2-7; CDR3 protein: CASSVGWGGQGNEQYF
V gene: TRBV28; J gene: TRBJ2-7; CDR3 protein: CASSPQSYRVNYEQYF
V gene: TRBV7-2; J gene: TRBJ1-3; CDR3 protein: CASSLGGAAGNTIYF
V gene: TRBV10-2; J gene: TRBJ2-1; CDR3 protein: CASKVGRISYNEQFF
V gene: TRBV13; J gene: TRBJ1-2; CDR3 protein: CASSWGARGSGYTF
V gene: TRBV6-6; J gene: TRBJ1-1; CDR3 protein: CASSYSPGGTEAFF
V gene: TRBV5-4; J gene: TRBJ2-5; CDR3 protein: CASSLGGQGGTQYF
V gene: TRBV6-6; J gene: TRBJ1-3; CDR3 protein: CAAGEDRVGNTIYF
V gene: TRBV27; J gene: TRBJ2-1; CDR3 protein: CASSLPGVTYNEQFF
V gene: TRBV5-4; J gene: TRBJ1-4; CDR3 protein: CASSYNRATNEKLFF
V gene: TRBV5-6; J gene: TRBJ2-2; CDR3 protein: CASSLWGTGELFF
V gene: TRBV6-6; J gene: TRBJ2-1; CDR3 protein: CASGLLSNNEQFF
V gene: TRBV6-6; J gene: TRBJ1-5; CDR3 protein: CASSPGTGMNQPQHF
V gene: TRBV6-4; J gene: TRBJ1-2; CDR3 protein: CASSASEGRDFYGYTF
V gene: TRBV7-7; J gene: TRBJ2-5; CDR3 protein: CASSPIAERETQYF